This is a list of T cell receptor beta chains from one sample in a study of a mutant IDH1 vaccine in newly diagnosed glioma. These receptors are not linked to any known antigen. The assay was immunoSEQ multiplex PCR, and TCRdb's table has in-frame clones only and misses some. Of some 25,000 clones in the sample, about 80% were seen once. This specimen consisted of PBMCs, obtained from a glioma patient whose treatment included an IDH1 peptide vaccine. These receptors all stem from a woman aged 18-29 years with glioma. The CDR3 runs from the conserved cysteine through the conserved F or W. The D gene is left open where the match is weak. A row's size may be missing; if present it is once, few, many or a size class.

d_gene	v_gene	j_gene	abundance	CDR3aa	CDR3nt
.	TRBV4-3	TRBJ2-1	.	CASSQDRRFEQFF	TGCGCCAGCAGCCAAGATCGTCGATTTGAGCAGTTCTTC
.	TRBV6-5	TRBJ1-1	few	CASSRSRGFGTEAFF	TGTGCCAGCAGTCGATCCCGAGGGTTTGGCACTGAAGCTTTCTTT
.	TRBV4-1	TRBJ1-1	.	CASSPRRGNTEAFF	TGCGCCAGCAGCCCCCGACGGGGGAACACTGAAGCTTTCTTT
.	TRBV7-9	TRBJ2-7	once	CASSSSGPNEQYF	TGTGCCAGCAGCTCGTCGGGACCCAACGAGCAGTACTTC
.	TRBV27	TRBJ1-2	.	CASSFWGPGDYGYTF	TGTGCCAGCAGTTTTTGGGGGCCCGGGGACTATGGCTACACCTTC
TRBD1	TRBV6-6	TRBJ1-2	few	CASSYSDRIGGYTF	TGTGCCAGCAGTTACTCGGACAGGATTGGCGGCTACACCTTC
.	TRBV9	TRBJ1-4	few	CASASPVGGAEGDEKLFF	TGTGCCAGCGCTTCCCCGGTGGGGGGGGCCGAAGGGGATGAAAAACTGTTTTTT
.	TRBV27	TRBJ2-7	.	CASHDGGPEQYF	TGTGCCAGCCACGATGGGGGACCCGAGCAGTACTTC
.	TRBV4-1	TRBJ2-7	.	CASSPGLGSSYEQYF	TGCGCCAGCAGCCCCGGGCTGGGGAGCTCCTACGAGCAGTACTTC
.	TRBV7-2	TRBJ2-1	.	CASRGGYSVQFF	TGTGCCTCTAGGGGGGGTTATTCCGTGCAGTTCTTC
TRBD2	TRBV7-6	TRBJ2-3	.	CASSLGGSGTDTQYF	TGTGCCAGCAGCTTAGGCGGGAGTGGGACAGATACGCAGTATTTT
TRBD2	TRBV19	TRBJ2-2	few	CASSSGGNTGELFF	TGTGCCAGCTCCTCGGGGGGGAACACCGGGGAGCTGTTTTTT
TRBD1	TRBV7-8	TRBJ2-5	.	CASSLTRTGGETQYF	TGTGCCAGCAGCTTAACCCGGACAGGGGGCGAGACCCAGTACTTC